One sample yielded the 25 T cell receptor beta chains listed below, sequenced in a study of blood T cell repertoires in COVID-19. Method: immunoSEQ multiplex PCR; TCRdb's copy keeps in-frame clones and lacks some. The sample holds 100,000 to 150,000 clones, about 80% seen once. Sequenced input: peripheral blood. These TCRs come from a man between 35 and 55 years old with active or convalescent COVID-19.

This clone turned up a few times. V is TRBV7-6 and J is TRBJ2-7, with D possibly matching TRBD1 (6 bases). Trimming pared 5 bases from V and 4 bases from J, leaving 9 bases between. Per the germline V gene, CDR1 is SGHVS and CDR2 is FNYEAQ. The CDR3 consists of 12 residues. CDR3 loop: CASSPGAYEQYF. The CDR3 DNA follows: TGTGCCAGCAGCCCAGGGGCTTACGAGCAGTACTTC.

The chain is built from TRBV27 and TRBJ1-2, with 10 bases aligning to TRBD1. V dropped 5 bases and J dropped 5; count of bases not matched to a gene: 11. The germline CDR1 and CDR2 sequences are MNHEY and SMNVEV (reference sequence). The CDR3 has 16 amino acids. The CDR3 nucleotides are TGTGCCAGCAGTCCCCATCAGCGGACAGGGGGTTATGGCTACACCTTC. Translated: CASSPHQRTGGYGYTF.

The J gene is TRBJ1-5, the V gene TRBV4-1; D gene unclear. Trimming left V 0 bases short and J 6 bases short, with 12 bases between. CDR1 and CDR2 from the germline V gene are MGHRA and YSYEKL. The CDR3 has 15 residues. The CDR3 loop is CASSQDSGSGQPQHF. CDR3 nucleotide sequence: TGCGCCAGCAGCCAAGACTCCGGGTCGGGTCAGCCCCAGCATTTT.

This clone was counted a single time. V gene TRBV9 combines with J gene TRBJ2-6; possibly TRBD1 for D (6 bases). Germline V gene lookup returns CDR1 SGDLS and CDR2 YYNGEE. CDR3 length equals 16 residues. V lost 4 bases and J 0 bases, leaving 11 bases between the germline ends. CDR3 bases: TGTGCCAGCAGCAGGGGGACGTTCTCTGGGGCCAACGTCCTGACTTTC. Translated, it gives CASSRGTFSGANVLTF.

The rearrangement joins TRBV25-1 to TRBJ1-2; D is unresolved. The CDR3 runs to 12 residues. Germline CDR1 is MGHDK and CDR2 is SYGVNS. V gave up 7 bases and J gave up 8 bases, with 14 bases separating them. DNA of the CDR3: TGTGCCAGCATGAAACATACGGGGGGCTACACCTTC. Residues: CASMKHTGGYTF.

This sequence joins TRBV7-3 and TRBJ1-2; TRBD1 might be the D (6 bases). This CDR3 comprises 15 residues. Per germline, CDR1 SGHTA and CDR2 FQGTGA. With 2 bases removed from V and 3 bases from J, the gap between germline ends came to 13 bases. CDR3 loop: CASSLEAGADYGYTF. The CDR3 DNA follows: TGTGCCAGCAGCTTAGAGGCGGGGGCGGACTATGGCTACACCTTC.

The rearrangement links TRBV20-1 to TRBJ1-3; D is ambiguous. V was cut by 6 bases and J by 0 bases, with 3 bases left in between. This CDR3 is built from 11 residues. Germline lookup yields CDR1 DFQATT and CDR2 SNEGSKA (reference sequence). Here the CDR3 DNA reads TGCAGTGCCTACTCTGGAAACACCATATATTTT. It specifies CSAYSGNTIYF.

The CDR3 spells CASSHRRPDRGETQYF. The DNA for the CDR3 is TGTGCCAGCAGCCACAGGCGCCCGGACAGGGGTGAGACCCAGTACTTC. This chain connects TRBV3-1 (or the pseudogene TRBV3-2) to TRBJ2-5, with TRBD1 identical over 9 bases. This CDR3 is built from 16 residues. Per germline, CDR1 LGHDT and CDR2 YNNKEL (reference sequence). Trimming removed 3 bases from V and 5 bases from J; junction bases left unmatched: 10.

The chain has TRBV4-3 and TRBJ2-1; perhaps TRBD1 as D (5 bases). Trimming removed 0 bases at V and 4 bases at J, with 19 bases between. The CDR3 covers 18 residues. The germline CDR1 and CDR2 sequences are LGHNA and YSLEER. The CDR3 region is CASSQDLTRVAAYNEQFF. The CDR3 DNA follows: TGCGCCAGCAGCCAAGATCTTACCAGGGTAGCTGCGTACAATGAGCAGTTCTTC.

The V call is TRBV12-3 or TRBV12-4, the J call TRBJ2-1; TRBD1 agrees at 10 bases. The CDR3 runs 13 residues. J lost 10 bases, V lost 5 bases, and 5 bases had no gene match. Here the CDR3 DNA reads TGTGCCAGCAGTGGGACAGGGGTTGGGGAGCAGTTCTTC. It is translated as CASSGTGVGEQFF.

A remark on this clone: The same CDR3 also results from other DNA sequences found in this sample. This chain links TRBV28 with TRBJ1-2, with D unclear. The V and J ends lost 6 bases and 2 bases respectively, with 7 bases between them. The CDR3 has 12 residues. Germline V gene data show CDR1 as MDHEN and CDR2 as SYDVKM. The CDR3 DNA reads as TGTGCCAGCAGCCCTAAAAACTATGGCTACACCTTC. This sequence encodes CASSPKNYGYTF.

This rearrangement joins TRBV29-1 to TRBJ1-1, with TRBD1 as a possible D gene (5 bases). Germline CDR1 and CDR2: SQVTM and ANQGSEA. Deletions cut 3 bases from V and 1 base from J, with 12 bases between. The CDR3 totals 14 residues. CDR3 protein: CSVERQGGNTEAFF. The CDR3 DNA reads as TGCAGCGTTGAGCGTCAGGGTGGGAACACTGAAGCTTTCTTT.

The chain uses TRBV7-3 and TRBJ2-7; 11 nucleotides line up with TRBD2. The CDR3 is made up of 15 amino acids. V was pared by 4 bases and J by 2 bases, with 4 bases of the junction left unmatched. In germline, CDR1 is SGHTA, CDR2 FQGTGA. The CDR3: CASSSGTSGTYEQYF. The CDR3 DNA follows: TGTGCCAGCAGCTCAGGGACTAGCGGAACCTACGAGCAGTACTTC.

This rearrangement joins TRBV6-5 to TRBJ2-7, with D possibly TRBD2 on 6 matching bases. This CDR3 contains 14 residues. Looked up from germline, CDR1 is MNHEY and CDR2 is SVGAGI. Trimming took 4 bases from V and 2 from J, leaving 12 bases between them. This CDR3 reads CASSSSGRTYEQYF. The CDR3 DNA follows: TGTGCCAGCAGTTCGAGCGGGCGAACCTACGAGCAGTACTTC.

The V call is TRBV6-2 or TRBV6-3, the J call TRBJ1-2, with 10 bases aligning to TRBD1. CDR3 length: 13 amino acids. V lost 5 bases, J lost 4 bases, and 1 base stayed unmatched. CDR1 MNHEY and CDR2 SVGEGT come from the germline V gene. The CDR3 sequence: CASSDRGPYGYTF. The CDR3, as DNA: TGTGCCAGCAGTGACAGGGGGCCCTATGGCTACACCTTC.

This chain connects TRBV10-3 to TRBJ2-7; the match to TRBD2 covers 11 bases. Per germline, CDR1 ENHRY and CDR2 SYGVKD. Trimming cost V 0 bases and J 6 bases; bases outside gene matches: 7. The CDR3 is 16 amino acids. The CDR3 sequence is CAISESNTGTSGEQYF. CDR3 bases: TGTGCCATCAGTGAGTCGAACACCGGGACTAGCGGCGAGCAGTACTTC.

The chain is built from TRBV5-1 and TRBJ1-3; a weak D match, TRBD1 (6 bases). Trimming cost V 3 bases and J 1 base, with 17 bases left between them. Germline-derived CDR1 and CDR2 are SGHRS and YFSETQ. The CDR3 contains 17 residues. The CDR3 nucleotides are TGCGCCAGCAGCTCAAGTAGCGGGGGCTTTTCTGGAAACACCATATATTTT. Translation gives CASSSSSGGFSGNTIYF.

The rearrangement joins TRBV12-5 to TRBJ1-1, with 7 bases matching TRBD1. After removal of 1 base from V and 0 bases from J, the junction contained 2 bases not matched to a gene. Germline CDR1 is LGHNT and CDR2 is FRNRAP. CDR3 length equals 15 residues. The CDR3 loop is CASGLGTGMNTEAFF. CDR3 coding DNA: TGTGCTAGTGGTTTGGGGACAGGTATGAACACTGAAGCTTTCTTT.

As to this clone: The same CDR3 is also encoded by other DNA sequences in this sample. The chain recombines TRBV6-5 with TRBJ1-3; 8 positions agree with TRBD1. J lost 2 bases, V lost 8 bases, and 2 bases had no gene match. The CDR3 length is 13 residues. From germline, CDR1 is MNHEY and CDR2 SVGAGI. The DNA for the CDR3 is TGTGCCAGCCGGACAGGGACTGGAAACACCATATATTTT. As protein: CASRTGTGNTIYF.

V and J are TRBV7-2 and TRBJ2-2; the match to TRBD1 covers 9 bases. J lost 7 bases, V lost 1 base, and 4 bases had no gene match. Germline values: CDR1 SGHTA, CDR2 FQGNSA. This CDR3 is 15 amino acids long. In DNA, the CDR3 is TGTGCCAGCAGCTTAGGGGGACAGGGTCGCGGGGAGCTGTTTTTT. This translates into CASSLGGQGRGELFF.

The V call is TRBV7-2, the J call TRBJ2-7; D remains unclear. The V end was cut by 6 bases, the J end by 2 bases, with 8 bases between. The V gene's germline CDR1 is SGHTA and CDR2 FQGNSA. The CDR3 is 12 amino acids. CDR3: CASSPSAYEQYF. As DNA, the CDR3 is TGTGCCAGCAGTCCGTCTGCCTACGAGCAGTACTTC.

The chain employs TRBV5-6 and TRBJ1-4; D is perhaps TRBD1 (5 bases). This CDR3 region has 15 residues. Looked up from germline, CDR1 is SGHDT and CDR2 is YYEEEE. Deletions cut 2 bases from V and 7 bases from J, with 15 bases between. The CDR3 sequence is CASSLRTPRAEKLFF. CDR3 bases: TGTGCCAGCAGCTTAAGGACACCCAGGGCTGAAAAACTGTTTTTT.

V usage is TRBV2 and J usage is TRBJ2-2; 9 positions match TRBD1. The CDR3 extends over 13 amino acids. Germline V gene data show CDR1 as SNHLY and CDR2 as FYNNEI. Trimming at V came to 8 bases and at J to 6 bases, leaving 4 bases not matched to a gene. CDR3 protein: CASFRDRAGELFF. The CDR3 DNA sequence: TGTGCCAGCTTCCGGGACAGGGCCGGGGAGCTGTTTTTT.

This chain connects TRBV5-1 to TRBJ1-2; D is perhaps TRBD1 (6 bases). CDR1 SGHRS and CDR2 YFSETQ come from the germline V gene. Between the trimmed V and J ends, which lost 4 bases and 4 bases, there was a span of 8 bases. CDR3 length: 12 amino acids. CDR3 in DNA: TGCGCCAGCAGCGGGACACTCTATGGCTACACCTTC. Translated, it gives CASSGTLYGYTF.

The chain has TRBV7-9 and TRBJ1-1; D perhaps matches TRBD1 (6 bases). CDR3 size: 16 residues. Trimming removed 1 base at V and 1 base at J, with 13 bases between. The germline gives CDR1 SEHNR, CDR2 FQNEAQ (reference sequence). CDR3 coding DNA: TGTGCCAGCAGCTTAGGGGCAGGGGCAGGGAACACTGAAGCTTTCTTT. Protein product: CASSLGAGAGNTEAFF.